This T cell receptor (beta chain) was recorded in a study of blood T cell repertoires in COVID-19. In the study's own analysis: Amplified reference gene primers provided the basis for estimating nucleated cell counts. Profiling relied on immunoSEQ multiplex PCR, and the TCRdb table lists in-frame clones only, not all of them. That table supplies the V and J calls and clone size; D and trimming were determined from the DNA. Here the sample spans about 140,000 clones, roughly 85% being singletons. V was cut by 0 bases and J by 6 bases, with 10 bases left in between. Germline values: CDR1 SGHRS, CDR2 YFSETQ. The CDR3 runs to 15 residues. Individuals drawn from around 25 US areas were roughly 18 to 95 years old.

The rearrangement uses TRBV5-1 and TRBJ1-6; D might be TRBD1 (6 bases). Sequencing input: PBMCs or T cells enriched from blood (not recorded which). The sequence was obtained from a woman in her forties or fifties who had recovered from COVID-19. DNA for the CDR3: TGCGCCAGCAGCTTGGGAACAGGGATTAATTCACCCCTCCACTTT. Translating gives CASSLGTGINSPLHF.